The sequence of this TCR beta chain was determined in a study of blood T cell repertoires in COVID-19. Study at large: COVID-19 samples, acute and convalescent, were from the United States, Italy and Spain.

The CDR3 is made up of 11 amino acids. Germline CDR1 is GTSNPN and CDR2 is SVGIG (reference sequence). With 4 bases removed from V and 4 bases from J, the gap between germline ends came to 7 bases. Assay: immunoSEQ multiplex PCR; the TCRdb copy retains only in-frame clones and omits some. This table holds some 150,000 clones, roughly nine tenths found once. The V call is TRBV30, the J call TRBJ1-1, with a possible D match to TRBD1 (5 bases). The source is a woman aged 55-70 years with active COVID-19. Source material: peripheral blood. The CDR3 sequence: CAWTRVTEAFF. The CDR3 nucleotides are TGTGCCTGGACCAGGGTCACTGAAGCTTTCTTT.